The 12 T cell receptor beta chains below were found in one sample sequenced in a study of blood T cells in healthy people across ages. With a J-beta primer mix and a sample-barcoded 5' primer, a second PCR ran about 7 to 12 cycles. From the 5' RACE reads, TCRdb called clonotypes with MiXCR, one entry per CDR3 protein. The top ten clones hold around 30% of a sample with about 670,000 distinct CDR3 sequences, 40% to 50% of them seen once. The sample taken for sequencing was blood. The receptor source for this set is an elderly man in good health.

This clonotype occurred a few times. J is TRBJ2-7 and V is TRBV7-2, with D possibly being TRBD1 or TRBD2 (5 bases each). Trimming stripped 5 bases from V and 0 bases from J, with 17 bases between. The CDR3 is made up of 16 amino acids. Germline CDR1 SGHTA, CDR2 FQGNSA. The CDR3 DNA reads TGTGCCAGCAGCCTCCCGGACACTGGGGGCTCCTACGAGCAGTACTTC. This encodes CASSLPDTGGSYEQYF.

This clonotype was observed at least ten times. This sequence joins TRBV7-2 and TRBJ2-3; D remains unclear. Germline V gene data show CDR1 as SGHTA and CDR2 as FQGNSA. The CDR3 covers 15 residues. V dropped 6 bases and J dropped 0 bases, with 13 bases sitting between them. CDR3 amino acids: CASSPAWGSTDTQYF. DNA of the CDR3: TGTGCCAGCAGTCCCGCTTGGGGAAGCACAGATACGCAGTATTTT.

The rearrangement joins TRBV15 to TRBJ2-7, with 10 nucleotides matching TRBD2. The trim removed 1 base at V and 7 bases at J, leaving 7 bases unmatched. The germline gives CDR1 LNHNV, CDR2 YYDKDF (reference sequence). CDR3 size: 15 residues. The CDR3 DNA is TGTGCCACCAGCAGAGGGACTAGCGGCAACAATGAGCAGTACTTC. This translates into CATSRGTSGNNEQYF.

This chain connects TRBV6-2 or TRBV6-3 to TRBJ2-2; TRBD1 is a possible D gene (5 bases). In germline, CDR1 is MNHEY, CDR2 SVGEGT. CDR3 size: 15 residues. The V gene lost 6 bases and the J gene lost 0 bases, with 11 bases spanning the gap. CDR3 sequence (DNA): TGTGCCAGCAGGACCCAGGGTACGAACACCGGGGAGCTGTTTTTT. It is translated as CASRTQGTNTGELFF.

This clonotype was seen a handful of times. V is TRBV21-1 and J is TRBJ2-1; the table assigns TRBD1, which was not confirmed against the DNA. TRBV21-1 is noted as a pseudogene. The CDR3 is 13 residues long. The CDR3 sequence is CASSKGGRGKQFF. DNA of the CDR3: TGTGCCAGCAGCAAAGGGGGCAGGGGTAAGCAGTTCTTC.

The table lists this clonotype with a few counts. The V and J genes are TRBV11-2 and TRBJ2-1; 9 bases fit TRBD2. The J call may be mistaken, given a closer DNA end match to TRBJ2-7. The CDR3 covers 15 residues. The germline V gene has CDR1 SGHAT and CDR2 FQNNGV. The CDR3 DNA reads as TGTGCCACCCAGCTTAGGGCGGGAGGGATTAATGAGCAGTACTTC. Encoded protein: CATQLRAGGINEQYF.

The chain is built from TRBV7-2 and TRBJ2-1; the D is unclear. V was shortened by 2 bases and J by 0 bases, with 8 bases between the two germline ends. The CDR3 contains 15 residues. Per the germline V gene, CDR1 is SGHTA and CDR2 is FQGNSA. The chain's CDR3 is CASSLSRSSYNEQFF. Here the CDR3 DNA reads TGTGCCAGCAGCTTAAGCAGGAGCTCCTACAATGAGCAGTTCTTC.

Only a few counts were recorded for this clonotype. V gene TRBV20-1 combines with J gene TRBJ2-2, with D tentatively TRBD1 (6 bases). Germline V gene data show CDR1 as DFQATT and CDR2 as SNEGSKA (reference sequence). The CDR3 length is 12 residues. The germline V and J ends were trimmed by 3 bases and 6 bases, with 8 bases remaining between them. The CDR3, as DNA: TGCAGTGCTAGGTGGGGGCCCGGGGAGCTGTTTTTT. Amino acids: CSARWGPGELFF.

The V gene is TRBV27, the J gene TRBJ2-5, with D maybe TRBD1 (5 bases). The better agreement between TRBJ2-7 and the DNA end casts doubt on the J call. The CDR3 runs to 16 residues. Per the germline V gene, CDR1 is MNHEY and CDR2 is SMNVEV (reference sequence). CDR3 loop: CASSLRATEFQGEQYF. The CDR3 DNA reads TGTGCCAGCAGTTTAAGGGCCACAGAGTTCCAGGGCGAGCAGTACTTC.

This clonotype was found a few times. The V call is TRBV28, the J call TRBJ1-1; possible D gene TRBD1, 5 bases. The length of the CDR3 is 13 residues. Trimming took off 3 bases at V and 7 bases at J, with 12 bases between the two ends. Germline V gene lookup returns CDR1 MDHEN and CDR2 SYDVKM. The CDR3 DNA follows: TGTGCCAGCAGTTTGCGGACAATCTATGAAGCTTTCTTT. Translation gives CASSLRTIYEAFF.

This chain uses TRBV21-1 with TRBJ2-7. TRBV21-1 is a listed pseudogene. The CDR3 extends over 13 amino acids. The CDR3 bases are TGTGCCAGCCTTACAGGGAACGCCTACGAGCAGTACTTC. This translates into CASLTGNAYEQYF.

This clonotype turned up a few times. V usage is TRBV28 and J usage is TRBJ2-1; the match to TRBD2 covers 7 bases. Unmatched junction bases numbered 10, after V lost 2 bases and J lost 0 bases. CDR3 size: 18 residues. CDR1 MDHEN and CDR2 SYDVKM come from the germline V gene. The CDR3 region has the DNA TGTGCCAGCAGTTTACATTACGCGGGAGTGGGCTCCTACAATGAGCAGTTCTTC. This encodes CASSLHYAGVGSYNEQFF.